These T cell receptor beta chains were read from a single sample in a study of vaccination and CD4 T cells after COVID-19. MiXCR, run by TCRdb on the PCR reads, gives a single entry per CDR3 protein. The profile covers fewer than 9,500 distinct CDR3 sequences, with 45% to 65% appearing a single time and about 49% taken by the ten largest. What these receptors recognize is not known. Source material: CD4+ T cells from blood, cultured in vitro. The receptors shown here come from a human donor who had recovered from COVID-19. CDR3s include the opening cysteine and the closing phenylalanine or tryptophan. The D gene is left open where the match is weak. Some rows have no size entry. The others give once, few or many, or a class for an expanded clone.

d_call,clone_size,j_call,v_call,cdr3_length,cdr3_aa,cdr3_nt
.,few,TRBJ1-2,TRBV7-2,13,CASLGGAEAGYTF,TGTGCCAGCCTAGGAGGGGCAGAGGCTGGCTACACCTTC
.,.,TRBJ1-5,TRBV30,13,CAWSAGFNQPQHF,TGTGCCTGGAGTGCAGGTTTCAATCAGCCCCAGCATTTT
.,.,TRBJ2-7,TRBV12-3/TRBV12-4,16,CASSLAQGPYSYEQYF,TGTGCCAGCAGTTTAGCGCAGGGTCCTTATTCCTACGAGCAGTACTTC
.,few,TRBJ2-4,TRBV20-1,16,CSASPGPSLAKNIQYF,TGCAGTGCTAGCCCCGGCCCATCTCTAGCCAAAAACATTCAGTACTTC
.,.,TRBJ2-2,TRBV7-2,14,CASSLGQATGELFF,TGTGCCAGCAGCTTAGGGCAGGCCACCGGGGAGCTGTTTTTT
.,medium-sized,TRBJ1-2,TRBV18,16,CASSPVIVGTLYGYTF,TGTGCCAGCTCACCCGTGATTGTGGGGACACTGTATGGCTACACCTTC
TRBD1,.,TRBJ1-1,TRBV7-2,16,CASSLQGAGSPTEAFF,TGTGCCAGCAGCCTTCAGGGGGCGGGGAGCCCCACTGAAGCTTTCTTT
TRBD1,.,TRBJ1-2,TRBV12-3/TRBV12-4,15,CASSLGQGANYGYTF,TGTGCCAGCAGTTTAGGGCAGGGGGCAAACTATGGCTACACCTTC
TRBD2,.,TRBJ2-3,TRBV7-6,16,CASSTPIAGATDTQYF,TGTGCCAGCAGCACTCCTATAGCGGGGGCTACAGATACGCAGTATTTT
.,few,TRBJ1-1,TRBV12-3/TRBV12-4,13,CASSLAANTEAFF,TGTGCCAGCAGTTTAGCGGCAAACACTGAAGCTTTCTTT
.,.,TRBJ1-2,TRBV7-9,17,CASSPVSKGWSDYGYTF,TGTGCCAGCAGCCCTGTCTCAAAGGGGTGGTCGGACTATGGCTACACCTTC
TRBD1,once,TRBJ1-6,TRBV3-1,13,CASRTGQNSPLHF,TGTGCCAGCAGGACAGGGCAAAATTCACCCCTCCACTTT
TRBD1,once,TRBJ2-5,TRBV10-1,13,CASSEGGQGTQYF,TGCGCCAGCAGTGAAGGGGGCCAGGGGACCCAGTACTTC
.,.,TRBJ2-2,TRBV20-1,11,CSARDGGELFF,TGCAGTGCTAGAGATGGCGGGGAGCTGTTTTTT
.,once,TRBJ1-2,TRBV5-4,14,CASSLAGDNYGYTF,TGTGCCAGCAGCTTGGCCGGGGATAACTATGGCTACACCTTC
.,.,TRBJ2-3,TRBV11-2,16,CASSLGSPGKKDTQYF,TGTGCCAGCAGCTTAGGCAGTCCAGGGAAGAAAGATACGCAGTATTTT
TRBD2,.,TRBJ2-7,TRBV7-2,14,CASSPTSGSYEQYF,TGTGCCAGCAGCCCAACTAGCGGGTCCTACGAGCAGTACTTC
TRBD2,.,TRBJ2-2,TRBV12-3/TRBV12-4,16,CASNRSGTRISGELFF,TGTGCCAGCAACAGAAGCGGGACTAGGATTTCCGGGGAGCTGTTTTTT
TRBD1,few,TRBJ1-2,TRBV5-1,13,CASSLGRGQDYTF,TGCGCCAGCAGCTTGGGGAGGGGGCAGGACTACACCTTC
TRBD1,.,TRBJ2-3,TRBV12-3/TRBV12-4,15,CATSKKGGGADTQYF,TGTGCCACCTCAAAGAAAGGGGGCGGAGCAGATACGCAGTATTTT
.,.,TRBJ1-5,TRBV4-1,17,CASSPRTLGDSNQPQHF,TGCGCCAGCAGCCCCCGGACGTTGGGGGATAGCAATCAGCCCCAGCATTTT
TRBD1,few,TRBJ1-2,TRBV7-2,15,CASGHTGGAAYGYTF,TGTGCCAGCGGCCATACAGGGGGCGCGGCGTATGGCTACACCTTC
TRBD1,few,TRBJ1-1,TRBV2,15,CASSATDRIQTEAFF,TGTGCCAGCAGTGCGACGGACAGGATCCAAACTGAAGCTTTCTTT
.,.,TRBJ1-1,TRBV10-3,14,CAIRPRQLNTEAFF,TGTGCCATCAGACCCCGGCAGTTGAACACTGAAGCTTTCTTT
.,.,TRBJ1-1,TRBV12-3/TRBV12-4,14,CASSKDSGATEAFF,TGTGCCAGCAGCAAAGACAGTGGGGCAACTGAAGCTTTCTTT
.,.,TRBJ2-2,TRBV6-1,16,CASTPDGGASTGELFF,TGTGCCAGCACCCCTGATGGGGGGGCCTCTACCGGGGAGCTGTTTTTT